The sequence of this T cell receptor beta chain was determined in a study of CD8+ T cells in alopecia areata. Trimming took off 2 bases at V and 10 bases at J, with 12 bases between the two ends. The CDR3 runs to 12 residues. Germline V lookup: CDR1 GTSNPN, CDR2 SVGIG (reference sequence). Sequencing used cDNA as its template, made by extracting RNA and reverse transcribing it. Assay used: immunoSEQ multiplex PCR; TCRdb lists only in-frame clones, some missing. The table shows a few hundred thousand clones, with 60% occurring only once. Study-level results: Normal scalp had lower clonality than lesional scalp, with alopecia totalis/universalis lesions showing this most strongly.

Treatment given: oral pan-JAK inhibitor, 5-10 mg twice daily. Punch biopsies of lesional scalp, plus peripheral blood, were taken from alopecia areata patients. As concerns this clone: The antigen is undetermined.

V and J are TRBV30 and TRBJ2-1; D perhaps matches TRBD2 (6 bases). This specimen consisted of CD4+ T cells sorted from blood, obtained at roughly week 53, from a patient treated with tofacitinib. The receptor's source is a human donor with alopecia areata. CDR3 sequence: CAWSRGSLEQFF. The CDR3 DNA reads TGTGCCTGGAGTCGGGGGAGTTTAGAGCAGTTCTTC.